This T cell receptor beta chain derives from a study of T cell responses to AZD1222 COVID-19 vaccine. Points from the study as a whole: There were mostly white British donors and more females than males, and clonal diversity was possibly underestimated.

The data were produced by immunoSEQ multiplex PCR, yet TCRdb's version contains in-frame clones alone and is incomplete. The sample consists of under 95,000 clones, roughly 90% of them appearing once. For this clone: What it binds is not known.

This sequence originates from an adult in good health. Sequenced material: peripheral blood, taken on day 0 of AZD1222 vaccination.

CDR3 in amino acids: CASSLTGLAGKQFF. The CDR3 DNA follows: TGTGCCAGCAGCTTAACTGGACTAGCGGGGAAGCAGTTCTTC. The gene calls are TRBV7-6 and TRBJ2-1; 12 nucleotides line up with TRBD2. This CDR3 has 14 amino acids. V lost 2 bases to trimming and J lost 11 bases; unmatched junction nucleotides: 4. The germline CDR1 and CDR2 sequences are SGHVS and FNYEAQ.